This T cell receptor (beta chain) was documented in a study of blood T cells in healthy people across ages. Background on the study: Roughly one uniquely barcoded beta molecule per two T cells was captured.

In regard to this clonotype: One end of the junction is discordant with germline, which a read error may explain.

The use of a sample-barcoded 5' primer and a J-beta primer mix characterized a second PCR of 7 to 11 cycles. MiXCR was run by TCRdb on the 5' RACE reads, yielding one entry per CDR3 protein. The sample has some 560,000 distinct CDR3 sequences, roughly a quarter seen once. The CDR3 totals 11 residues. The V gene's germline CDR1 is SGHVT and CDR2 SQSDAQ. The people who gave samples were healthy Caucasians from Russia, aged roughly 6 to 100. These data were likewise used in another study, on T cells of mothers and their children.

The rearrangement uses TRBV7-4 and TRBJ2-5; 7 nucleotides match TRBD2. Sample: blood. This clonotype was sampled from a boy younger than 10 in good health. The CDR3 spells CPTSVKETQYF. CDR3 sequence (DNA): TGCCCTACTAGCGTAAAAGAGACCCAGTACTTC.